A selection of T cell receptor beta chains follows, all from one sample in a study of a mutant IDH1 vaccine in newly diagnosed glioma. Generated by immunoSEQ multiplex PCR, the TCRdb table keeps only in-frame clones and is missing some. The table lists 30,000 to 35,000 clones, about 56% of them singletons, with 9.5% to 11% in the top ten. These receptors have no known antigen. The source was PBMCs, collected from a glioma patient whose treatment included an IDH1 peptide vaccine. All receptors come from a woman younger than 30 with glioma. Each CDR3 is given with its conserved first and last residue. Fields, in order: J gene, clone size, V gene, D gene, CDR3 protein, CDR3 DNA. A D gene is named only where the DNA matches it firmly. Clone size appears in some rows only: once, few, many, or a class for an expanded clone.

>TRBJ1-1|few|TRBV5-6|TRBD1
CASRPDLTGKAFF
TGTGCCAGCAGACCGGACCTGACAGGGAAGGCTTTCTTT
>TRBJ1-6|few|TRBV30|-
CAWRGLGEGWNSPLHF
TGTGCCTGGAGGGGGTTGGGGGAAGGTTGGAATTCACCCCTCCACTTT
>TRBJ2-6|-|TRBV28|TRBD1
CASTLTGNSGANVLTF
TGTGCCAGCACCCTGACAGGGAACTCTGGGGCCAACGTCCTGACTTTC
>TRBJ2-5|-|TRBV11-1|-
CASSRQVQETQYF
TGTGCCAGCAGTCGACAGGTCCAAGAGACCCAGTACTTC
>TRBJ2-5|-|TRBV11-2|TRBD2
CASSPTSGRETQYF
TGTGCCAGCAGCCCGACTAGCGGGAGAGAGACCCAGTACTTC
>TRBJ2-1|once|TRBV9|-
CASSVEGWNEQFF
TGTGCCAGCAGCGTAGAAGGTTGGAATGAGCAGTTCTTC
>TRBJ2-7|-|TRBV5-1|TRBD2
CASSLDSGRGEPYEQYF
TGCGCCAGCAGCTTGGACTCAGGTCGGGGGGAGCCCTACGAGCAGTACTTC
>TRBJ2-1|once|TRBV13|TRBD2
CASSSLTSGRPYNEQFF
TGTGCCAGCAGCTCTCTGACTAGCGGGAGACCCTACAATGAGCAGTTCTTC
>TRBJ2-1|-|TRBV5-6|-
CASSLALQGIEQFF
TGTGCCAGCAGCTTAGCTCTTCAGGGGATTGAGCAGTTCTTC
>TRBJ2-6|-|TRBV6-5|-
CASMQGPSGANVLTF
TGTGCCAGCATGCAGGGGCCCTCTGGGGCCAACGTCCTGACTTTC
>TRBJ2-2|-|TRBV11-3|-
CASSSREAGGPGELFF
TGTGCCAGCAGCTCTAGGGAGGCAGGGGGACCCGGGGAGCTGTTTTTT
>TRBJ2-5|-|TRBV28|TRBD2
CASSPGLEEYETQYF
TGTGCCAGCAGTCCGGGACTAGAGGAGTATGAGACCCAGTACTTC
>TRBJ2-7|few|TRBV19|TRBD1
CATETGTGGYEQYF
TGTGCCACGGAGACAGGGACAGGAGGCTACGAGCAGTACTTC
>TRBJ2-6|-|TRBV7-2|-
CASSPGTSYGGANVLTF
TGTGCCAGCAGCCCCGGAACCTCGTATGGTGGGGCCAACGTCCTGACTTTC
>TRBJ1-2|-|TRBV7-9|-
CASSYETLDYGYTF
TGTGCCAGCAGCTACGAGACATTGGACTATGGCTACACCTTC
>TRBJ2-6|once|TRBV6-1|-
CASISPVSGANVLTF
TGTGCCAGCATTAGTCCGGTCTCTGGGGCCAACGTCCTGACTTTC
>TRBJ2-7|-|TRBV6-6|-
CASSYDDLFGQYF
TGTGCCAGCAGTTACGACGATTTATTTGGGCAGTACTTC
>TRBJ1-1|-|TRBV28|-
CASSFDSQNTEAFF
TGTGCCAGCAGTTTTGACAGTCAGAACACTGAAGCTTTCTTT
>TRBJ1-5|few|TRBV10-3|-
CATGGASVAQHF
TGTGCTACCGGGGGGGCGTCGGTGGCCCAGCATTTT
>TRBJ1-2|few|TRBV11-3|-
CASSLGAADGYTF
TGTGCCAGCAGCTTAGGGGCTGCGGATGGCTACACCTTC
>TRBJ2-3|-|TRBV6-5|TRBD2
CATGTRSTDTQYF
TGTGCCACCGGGACTAGGAGCACAGATACGCAGTATTTT
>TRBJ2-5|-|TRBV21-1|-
CASSNGGNSGRATQTQYF
TGTGCCAGCAGCAACGGAGGAAATAGCGGGAGGGCCACGCAGACCCAGTACTTC
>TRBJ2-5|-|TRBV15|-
CATSRGYGSQETQYF
TGTGCCACCAGCAGAGGATACGGATCTCAAGAGACCCAGTACTTC
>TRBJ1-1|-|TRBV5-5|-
CASSLSGGEAFF
TGTGCCAGCAGCTTGTCGGGAGGGGAAGCTTTCTTT
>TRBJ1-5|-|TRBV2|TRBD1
CASRRGQGDNQPQHF
TGTGCCAGCAGACGCGGACAGGGAGACAATCAGCCCCAGCATTTT
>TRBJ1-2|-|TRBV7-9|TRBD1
CASSYKTQGDGYTF
TGTGCCAGCAGCTACAAAACACAGGGGGATGGCTACACCTTC
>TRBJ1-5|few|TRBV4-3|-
CASSQDWGAHQPQHF
TGCGCCAGCAGCCAAGATTGGGGGGCCCATCAGCCCCAGCATTTT
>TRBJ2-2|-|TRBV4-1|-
CASSQNRVNTGELFF
TGCGCCAGCAGCCAAAACAGGGTTAACACCGGGGAGCTGTTTTTT
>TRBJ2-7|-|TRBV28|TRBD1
CASSPWTGTTYEQYF
TGTGCCAGCAGTCCTTGGACAGGGACGACCTACGAGCAGTACTTC
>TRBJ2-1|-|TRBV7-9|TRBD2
CASTPPTSGYNEQFF
TGTGCCAGCACACCACCGACTAGCGGGTACAATGAGCAGTTCTTC
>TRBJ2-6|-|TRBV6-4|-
CASSNRSSGANVLTF
TGTGCCAGCAGCAACAGGAGCTCTGGGGCCAACGTCCTGACTTTC
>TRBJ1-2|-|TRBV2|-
CASKEGYTF
TGTGCCAGCAAAGAGGGCTACACCTTC
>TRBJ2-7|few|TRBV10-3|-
CAISDGIPYEQYF
TGTGCCATCAGTGACGGGATTCCCTACGAGCAGTACTTC
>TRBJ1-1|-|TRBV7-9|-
CASSSRTDLTEAFF
TGTGCCAGCAGCTCGCGGACAGACCTAACTGAAGCTTTCTTT
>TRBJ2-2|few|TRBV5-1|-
CASSLAGQLYTGELFF
TGCGCCAGCAGCTTGGCCGGACAGCTATACACCGGGGAGCTGTTTTTT
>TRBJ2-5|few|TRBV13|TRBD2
CASSLGLAEPGETQYF
TGTGCCAGCAGCTTAGGCCTAGCGGAACCTGGAGAGACCCAGTACTTC
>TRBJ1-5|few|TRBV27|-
CASSLMPLQPQHF
TGTGCCAGCAGTTTGATGCCTTTGCAGCCCCAGCATTTT
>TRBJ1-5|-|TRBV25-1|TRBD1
CASSGQGASRPQHF
TGTGCCAGCAGTGGACAGGGGGCATCCCGGCCCCAGCATTTT
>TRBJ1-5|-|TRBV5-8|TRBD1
CASKDRAAHQPQHF
TGTGCCAGCAAGGACAGGGCCGCGCATCAGCCCCAGCATTTT
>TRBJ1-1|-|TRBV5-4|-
CASSAPPGKAFF
TGTGCCAGCAGCGCCCCCCCGGGGAAAGCTTTCTTT
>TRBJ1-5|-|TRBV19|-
CASTRMGSPQHF
TGTGCCAGTACCCGGATGGGGTCGCCCCAGCATTTT
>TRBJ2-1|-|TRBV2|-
CASSVLASQAYEQFF
TGTGCCAGCAGTGTACTAGCCTCGCAGGCCTATGAGCAGTTCTTC
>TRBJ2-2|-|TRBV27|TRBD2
CATTSPSAGATGELFF
TGTGCCACCACCTCGCCCTCCGCGGGAGCCACCGGGGAGCTGTTTTTT
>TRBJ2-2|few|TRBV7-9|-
CASSPQGQAGTGELFF
TGTGCCAGCAGCCCCCAGGGCCAAGCGGGCACCGGGGAGCTGTTTTTT
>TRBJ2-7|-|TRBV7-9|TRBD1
CASSFPDRGFSHEQYF
TGTGCCAGCAGCTTCCCGGACAGGGGCTTTAGCCACGAGCAGTACTTC
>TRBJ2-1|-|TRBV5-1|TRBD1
CASSWGQAPNEQFF
TGCGCCAGCAGCTGGGGACAGGCCCCCAATGAGCAGTTCTTC
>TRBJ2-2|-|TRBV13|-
CASSSTGRANTGELFF
TGTGCCAGCAGCTCAACTGGACGGGCGAACACCGGGGAGCTGTTTTTT
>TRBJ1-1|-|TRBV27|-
CASSLFTGRRMEAFF
TGTGCCAGCAGTTTATTCACAGGCAGAAGGATGGAAGCTTTCTTT
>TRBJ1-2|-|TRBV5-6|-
CASGDNYGYTF
TGTGCCAGCGGAGACAACTATGGCTACACCTTC
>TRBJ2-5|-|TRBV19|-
CASKRGETQYF
TGTGCCAGTAAAAGGGGGGAGACCCAGTACTTC
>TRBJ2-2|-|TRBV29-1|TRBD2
CSAGLAGITGELFF
TGCAGCGCCGGACTAGCGGGGATTACCGGGGAGCTGTTTTTT
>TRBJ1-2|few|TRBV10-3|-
CAIRKTGTEYGYTF
TGTGCCATCAGAAAAACCGGGACTGAGTATGGCTACACCTTC
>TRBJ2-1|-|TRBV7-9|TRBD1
CASSLATGGAEFF
TGTGCCAGCAGCTTAGCGACAGGGGGCGCGGAGTTCTTC
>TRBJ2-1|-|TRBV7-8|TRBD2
CASSLGEGPAYNEQFF
TGTGCCAGCAGCTTAGGGGAGGGGCCCGCCTACAATGAGCAGTTCTTC
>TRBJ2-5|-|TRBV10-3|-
CAISESPGRETQYF
TGTGCCATCAGTGAGTCCCCGGGACGAGAGACCCAGTACTTC
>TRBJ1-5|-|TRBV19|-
CASRSIVQSGRSNQPQHF
TGTGCCAGTAGGAGTATTGTACAATCCGGACGGAGCAATCAGCCCCAGCATTTT
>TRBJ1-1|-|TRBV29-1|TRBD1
CSASLPGQGVDTEAFF
TGCAGCGCCTCTCTTCCGGGACAGGGTGTGGACACTGAAGCTTTCTTT